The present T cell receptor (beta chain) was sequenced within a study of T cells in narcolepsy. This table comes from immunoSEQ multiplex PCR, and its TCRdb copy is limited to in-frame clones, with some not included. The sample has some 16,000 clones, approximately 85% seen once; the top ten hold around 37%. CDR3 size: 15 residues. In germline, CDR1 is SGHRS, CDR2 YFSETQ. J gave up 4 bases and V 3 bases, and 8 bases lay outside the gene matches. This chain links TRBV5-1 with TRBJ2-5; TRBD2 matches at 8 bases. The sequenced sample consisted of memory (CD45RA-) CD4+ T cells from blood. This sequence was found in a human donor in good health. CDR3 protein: CASSSSGSRGETQYF. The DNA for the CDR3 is TGCGCCAGCAGCTCGAGCGGGAGTCGGGGAGAGACCCAGTACTTC.